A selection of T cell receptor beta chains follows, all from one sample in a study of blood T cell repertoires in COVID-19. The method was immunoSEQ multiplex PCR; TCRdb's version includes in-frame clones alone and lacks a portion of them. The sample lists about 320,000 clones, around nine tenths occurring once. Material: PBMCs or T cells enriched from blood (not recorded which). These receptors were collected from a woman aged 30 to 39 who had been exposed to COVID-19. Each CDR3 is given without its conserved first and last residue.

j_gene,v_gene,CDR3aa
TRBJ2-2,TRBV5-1,ASSFRQNTGELF
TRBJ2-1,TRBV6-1,ASSEPGWNNEQF
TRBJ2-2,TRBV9,ASSAGRGLGGELF
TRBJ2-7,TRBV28,ASSPRGGQY
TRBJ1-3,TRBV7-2,ASSVQGDASGNTIY
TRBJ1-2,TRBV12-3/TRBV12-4,ASSNARGSGYT
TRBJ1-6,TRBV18,ASSGPGTGISPLH
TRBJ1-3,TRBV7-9,ASSSQDRRFSGNTIY
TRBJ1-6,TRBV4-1,ASSQEGRPNNSPLH
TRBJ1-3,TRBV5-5,ASTRGSGNTIY
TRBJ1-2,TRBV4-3,ASSQPGSGGYT
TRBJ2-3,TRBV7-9,ASSLAQGLTDTQY
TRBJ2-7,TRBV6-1,ASSESRARVREQY
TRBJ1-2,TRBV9,ASNTQGENYGYT
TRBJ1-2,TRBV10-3,AISESERGQGYT
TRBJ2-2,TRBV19,ASSIDRESYLSTGELF
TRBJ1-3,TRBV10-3,AISAQRQSSGNTIY
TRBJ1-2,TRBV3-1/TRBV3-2,ASSPITGNGYT
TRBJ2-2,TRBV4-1,ASSQVRGGAGELF
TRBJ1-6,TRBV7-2,ASSLVAGVIGSPLH
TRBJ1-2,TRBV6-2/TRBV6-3,ASSSRRQGGYT
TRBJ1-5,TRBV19,ASSIDPPGTGDQPQH
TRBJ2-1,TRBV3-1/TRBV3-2,ASLAGGGYNEQF
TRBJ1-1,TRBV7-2,ASSLGTKATEAF
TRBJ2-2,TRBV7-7,ASSSGTGYTGELF
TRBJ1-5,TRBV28,ASTFGQGRSQPQH
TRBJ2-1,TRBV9,ASSGKSGGGYNEQF
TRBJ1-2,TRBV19,ATRDREGPNYGYT
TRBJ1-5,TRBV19,AAGTGGIRNQPQH
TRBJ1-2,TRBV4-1,ASSQTTEGYGYT
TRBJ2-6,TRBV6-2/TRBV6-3,ASSYSWLSGANVLT
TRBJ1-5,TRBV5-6,ASSGRGSNQPQH
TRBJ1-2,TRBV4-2,ASSQDGRGYGYT
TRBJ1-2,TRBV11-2,ASSLVSTAAYGYT
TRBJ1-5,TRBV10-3,AISDRDSRNQPQH
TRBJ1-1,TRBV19,ASSIDAQAGGWTEAF
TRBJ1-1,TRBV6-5,ASSPGQASNTEAF
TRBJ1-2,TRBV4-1,ASSLTGSKYNYGYT
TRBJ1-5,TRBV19,ASSWGQTPEPQH
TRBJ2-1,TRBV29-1,SVGKGLADNEQF
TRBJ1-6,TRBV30,AWSSGATNSPLH
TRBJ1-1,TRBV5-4,ASSSDRGREAF
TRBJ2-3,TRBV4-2,ASSQLGISGDPHTQY
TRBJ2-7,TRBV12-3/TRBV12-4,ASSLLDSYEQY